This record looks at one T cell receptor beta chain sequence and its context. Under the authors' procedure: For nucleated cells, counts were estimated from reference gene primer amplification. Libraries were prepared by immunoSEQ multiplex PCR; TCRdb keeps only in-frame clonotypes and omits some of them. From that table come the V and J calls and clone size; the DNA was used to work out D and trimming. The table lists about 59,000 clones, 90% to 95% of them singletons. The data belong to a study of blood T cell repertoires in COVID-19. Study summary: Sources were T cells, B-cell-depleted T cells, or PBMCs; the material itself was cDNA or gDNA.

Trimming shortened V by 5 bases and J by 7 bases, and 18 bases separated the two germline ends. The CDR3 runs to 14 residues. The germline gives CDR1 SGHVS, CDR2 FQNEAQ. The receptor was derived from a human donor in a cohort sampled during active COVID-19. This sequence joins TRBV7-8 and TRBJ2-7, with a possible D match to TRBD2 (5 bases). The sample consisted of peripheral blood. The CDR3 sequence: CASSAARAGGEQYF. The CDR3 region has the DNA TGTGCCAGCAGCGCCGCCCGGGCGGGCGGGGAGCAGTACTTC.